This TCR beta chain was sequenced in a study of PD-L1 blockade in urothelial cancer. Study background: Patients with male sex and bladder-origin urothelial cancer accounted for about 85% of the roughly 29 enrolled.

The V gene's germline CDR1 is SGHAT and CDR2 FQNNGV. J lost 1 base, V lost 3 bases, and 1 base had no gene match. This CDR3 is 15 amino acids long. Sequencing was performed with immunoSEQ multiplex PCR; in TCRdb, only in-frame clones are kept and a portion is missing. The sample records some 24,000 clones, almost 85% being singletons. Sequenced material: PBMCs, taken around atezolizumab (anti-PD-L1) treatment. The chain uses TRBV11-2 and TRBJ2-1; 9 positions agree with TRBD1. The TCR comes from a man in his sixties or seventies with urothelial cancer. The CDR3 reads CASSFDRGSYNEQFF. The CDR3 nucleotides read TGTGCCAGCAGCTTCGACAGGGGGTCCTACAATGAGCAGTTCTTC.